Below are 22 T cell receptor beta chains sequenced from a single sample in a study of CXCR3-negative and CXCR3-positive naive CD8 T cells. The study's findings and limits: The study found more hydrophobic TRB CDR3s in CXCR3-positive naive cells than in CXCR3-negative naive cells.

TRB cDNA libraries were made by UMI-labeled 5' RACE. TCRdb re-called the 5' RACE reads and gives one entry per CDR3 protein, without DNA. The clone table shows approximately 98,000 distinct CDR3 sequences, with the ten largest holding approximately 1.1%. No antigens are known for them. Sequencing was done on a sample of naive CXCR3+ CD8+ T cells from blood. The sample's subset: CD45RO-CCR7+CD27+CD95- naive CD8+ T cells expressing CXCR3 (TNR3+). The receptors were gathered from a human donor in good health. Some clones in this sample may be carry-over from other donors' samples.

The chain employs TRBV29-1 and TRBJ2-7; without DNA, the TCRdb call of TRBD1 cannot be checked. This CDR3 spans 14 amino acids. CDR1 is SQVTM, CDR2 ANQGSEA, per germline. The CDR3 loop reads CSVHGGKVRDEQYF.

The chain uses TRBV7-6 and TRBJ2-2. Per germline, CDR1 SGHVS and CDR2 FNYEAQ. The length of the CDR3 is 11 residues. This CDR3 is CASTYTGELFF.

CDR3 in amino acids: CASSLGHNTAYNEQFF. The gene calls are TRBV7-3 and TRBJ2-1; TCRdb picks TRBD1, but there is no DNA to check that call. Germline V gives CDR1 SGHTA, CDR2 FQGTGA. CDR3 size: 16 residues.

V usage is TRBV29-1 and J usage is TRBJ2-1. The germline V gene encodes CDR1 SQVTM and CDR2 ANQGSEA. This CDR3 spans 12 amino acids. CDR3 amino acids: CSVDSGYNEQFF.

V and J are TRBV12-3 or TRBV12-4 and TRBJ1-2. The CDR3 totals 13 residues. CDR3 in amino acids: CASSSGGFYGYTF.

The rearrangement uses TRBV7-9 and TRBJ1-1. CDR3 length equals 12 residues. Looked up from germline, CDR1 is SEHNR and CDR2 is FQNEAQ (reference sequence). The CDR3 here is CASSPGGDEAFF.

The chain is built from TRBV6-5 and TRBJ2-7; absent DNA, TCRdb's TRBD1 call cannot be checked. There are 16 residues in the CDR3. In germline, CDR1 is MNHEY, CDR2 SVGAGI. The CDR3 spells CASSTPGQGASYEQYF.

This chain joins TRBV27 and TRBJ2-1; absent DNA, TCRdb's TRBD2 call cannot be checked. The CDR3 is 18 amino acids. Germline V lookup: CDR1 MNHEY, CDR2 SMNVEV (reference sequence). CDR3 amino acids: CASSLGGGGPSIYNEQFF.

The CDR3 is CASSLRGGGWEQYF. The V call is TRBV5-1, the J call TRBJ2-7; TCRdb reports TRBD1, a call that lacks DNA to check it against. The CDR3 extends over 14 amino acids. Germline V CDR1 and CDR2: SGHRS, YFSETQ.

The genes are TRBV7-9 and TRBJ2-1. The CDR3 loop spans 16 amino acids. Germline V lookup: CDR1 SEHNR, CDR2 FQNEAQ (reference sequence). CDR3 region: CASSSGGGTTYNEQFF. Together with reference TRBV7-9 and TRBJ2-1, the CDR3 gives the full variable domain: DTGVSQNPRHKITKRGQNVTFRCDPISEHNRLYWYRQTLGQGPEFLTYFQNEAQLEKSRLLSDRFSAERPKGSFSTLEIQRTEQGDSAMYLCASSSGGGTTYNEQFFGPGTRLTVL.

The rearrangement links TRBV21-1 to TRBJ1-2. TRBV21-1 is designated a pseudogene. CDR3 size: 20 residues. CDR3 loop: CASSKDIPATREPSFYGYTF.

This chain links TRBV15 with TRBJ2-5; no DNA is available, so the TRBD2 call from TCRdb remains unchecked. The germline V gene has CDR1 LNHNV and CDR2 YYDKDF (reference sequence). This CDR3 comprises 15 residues. CDR3 sequence reads: CATSRPSGGQETQYF.

Here the CDR3 reads CASSLSFSQETQYF. This chain joins TRBV7-3 and TRBJ2-5. The CDR3 covers 14 residues. Looked up from germline, CDR1 is SGHTA and CDR2 is FQGTGA.

The chain couples TRBV7-8 to TRBJ2-7; lacking DNA, the TRBD2 call made by TCRdb goes unchecked. The germline CDR1 and CDR2 sequences are SGHVS and FQNEAQ. The CDR3 contains 14 residues. The CDR3 here is CASSPQGLAIEQYF.

The chain links TRBV30 to TRBJ1-2. This CDR3 has 14 residues. Germline values: CDR1 GTSNPN, CDR2 SVGIG (reference sequence). The CDR3 sequence is CACHQVVGFYGYTF.

The chain recombines TRBV7-8 with TRBJ1-5; without DNA, the TCRdb call of TRBD1 cannot be checked. CDR3 length: 15 residues. Germline-derived CDR1 and CDR2 are SGHVS and FQNEAQ. The CDR3 region is CASSQLEGAGQPQHF.

This chain links TRBV5-1 with TRBJ2-7; TCRdb selects TRBD1, and the lack of DNA leaves this call unchecked. Germline assignment: CDR1 SGHRS and CDR2 YFSETQ. There are 14 residues in the CDR3. The CDR3 sequence is CASSTRQGTYEQYF. Supplemented by reference TRBV5-1 and TRBJ2-7, the full variable domain reads KAGVTQTPRYLIKTRGQQVTLSCSPISGHRSVSWYQQTPGQGLQFLFEYFSETQRNKGNFPGRFSGRQFSNSRSEMNVSTLELGDSALYLCASSTRQGTYEQYFGPGTRLTVT.

The V call is TRBV20-1, the J call TRBJ2-7; TCRdb calls TRBD1, which cannot be checked without DNA. CDR1 and CDR2 from the germline V gene are DFQATT and SNEGSKA (reference sequence). The CDR3 is 14 residues long. CDR3 sequence: CSAMDRKKTYEQYF.

The chain is built from TRBV11-3 and TRBJ2-1; TCRdb indicates TRBD2, and absent DNA this call remains unverified. From germline, CDR1 is SGHNT and CDR2 YENEEA. The CDR3 extends over 18 amino acids. The CDR3 loop reads CASSLEPLAGGLYNEQFF.

V and J are TRBV7-2 and TRBJ1-5; TCRdb returns TRBD1, unconfirmable since there is no DNA. The CDR3 has 15 residues. Per germline, CDR1 SGHTA and CDR2 FQGNSA. CDR3 sequence: CASSYTGDSNQPQHF.

The chain couples TRBV12-3 or TRBV12-4 to TRBJ2-6; TCRdb proposes TRBD1, but this gene call is untestable without DNA. This CDR3 region has 19 residues. CDR3 protein: CASSFPPSIGGKGANVLTF.

This chain connects TRBV3-1 to TRBJ2-5; TCRdb proposes TRBD1, but this gene call is untestable without DNA. The length of the CDR3 is 16 residues. From germline, CDR1 is LGHDT and CDR2 YNNKEL (reference sequence). CDR3: CASSPAGTGLQETQYF.